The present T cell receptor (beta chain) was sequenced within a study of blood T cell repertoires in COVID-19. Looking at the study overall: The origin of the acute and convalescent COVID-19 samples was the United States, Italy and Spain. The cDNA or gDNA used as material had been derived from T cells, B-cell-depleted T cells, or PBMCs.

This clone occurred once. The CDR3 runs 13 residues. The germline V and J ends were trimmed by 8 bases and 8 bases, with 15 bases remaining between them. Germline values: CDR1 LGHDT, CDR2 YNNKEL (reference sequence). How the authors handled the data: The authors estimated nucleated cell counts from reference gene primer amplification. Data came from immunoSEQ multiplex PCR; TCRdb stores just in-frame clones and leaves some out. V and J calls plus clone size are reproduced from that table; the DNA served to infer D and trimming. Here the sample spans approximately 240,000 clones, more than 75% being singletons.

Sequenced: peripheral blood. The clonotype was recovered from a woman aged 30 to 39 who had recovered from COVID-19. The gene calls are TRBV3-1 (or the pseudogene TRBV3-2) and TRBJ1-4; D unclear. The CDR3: CASQRGTDEKLFF. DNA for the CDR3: TGTGCCAGCCAACGGGGAACGGACGAAAAACTGTTTTTT.